This T cell receptor beta chain was observed in a study of blood T cell repertoires in COVID-19. In the source study's methods: Scientists estimated how many nucleated cells there were by amplifying reference gene primers. Sequenced by immunoSEQ multiplex PCR; TCRdb stores in-frame clones only, minus some. That table supplies the V and J calls and clone size; D and trimming were determined from the DNA. The sample holds about 61,000 clones; 70% to 90% are singletons and the top ten take approximately 18%. CDR1 is LNHDA, CDR2 SQIVND, per germline (reference sequence). This CDR3 has 13 amino acids. With V trimmed by 3 bases and J by 7 bases, 4 bases remained unmatched.

This chain connects TRBV19 to TRBJ1-2; TRBD1 aligns across 8 bases. The clonotype comes from an elderly woman with active COVID-19. The material sequenced was peripheral blood. CDR3 nucleotides: TGTGCCAGTAGTATGGACAGGGTCGGTGGCTACACCTTC. This sequence encodes CASSMDRVGGYTF.